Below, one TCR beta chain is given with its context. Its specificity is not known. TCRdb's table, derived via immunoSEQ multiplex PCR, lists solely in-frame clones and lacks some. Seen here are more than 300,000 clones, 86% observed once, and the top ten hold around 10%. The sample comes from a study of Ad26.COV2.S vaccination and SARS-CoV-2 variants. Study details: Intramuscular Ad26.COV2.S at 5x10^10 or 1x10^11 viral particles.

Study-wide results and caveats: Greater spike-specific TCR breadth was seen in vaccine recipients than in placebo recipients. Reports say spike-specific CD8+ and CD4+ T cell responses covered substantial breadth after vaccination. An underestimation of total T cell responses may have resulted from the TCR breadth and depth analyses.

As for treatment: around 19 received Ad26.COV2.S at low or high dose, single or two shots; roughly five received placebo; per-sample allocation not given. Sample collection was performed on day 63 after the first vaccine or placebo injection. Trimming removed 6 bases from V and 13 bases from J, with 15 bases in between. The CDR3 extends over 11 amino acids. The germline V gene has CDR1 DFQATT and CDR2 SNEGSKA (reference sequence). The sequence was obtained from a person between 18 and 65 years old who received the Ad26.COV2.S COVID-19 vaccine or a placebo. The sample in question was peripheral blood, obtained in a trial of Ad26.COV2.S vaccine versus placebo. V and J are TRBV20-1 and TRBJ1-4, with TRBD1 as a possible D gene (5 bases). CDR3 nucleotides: TGCAGTGCCCCCTCCCAGGGCCTACTGTTTTTT. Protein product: CSAPSQGLLFF.